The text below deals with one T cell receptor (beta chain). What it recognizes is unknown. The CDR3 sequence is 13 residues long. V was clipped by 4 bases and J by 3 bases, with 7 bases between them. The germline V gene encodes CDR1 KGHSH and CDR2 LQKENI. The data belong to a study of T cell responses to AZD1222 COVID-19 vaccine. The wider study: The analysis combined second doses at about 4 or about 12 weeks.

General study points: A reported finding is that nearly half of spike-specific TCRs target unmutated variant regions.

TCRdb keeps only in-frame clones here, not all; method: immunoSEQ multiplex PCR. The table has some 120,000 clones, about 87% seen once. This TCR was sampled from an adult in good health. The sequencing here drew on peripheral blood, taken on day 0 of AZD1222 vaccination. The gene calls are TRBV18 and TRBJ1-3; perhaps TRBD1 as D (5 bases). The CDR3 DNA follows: TGTGCCAGCTCACGCAGGGATGGAAACACCATATATTTT. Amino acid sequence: CASSRRDGNTIYF.